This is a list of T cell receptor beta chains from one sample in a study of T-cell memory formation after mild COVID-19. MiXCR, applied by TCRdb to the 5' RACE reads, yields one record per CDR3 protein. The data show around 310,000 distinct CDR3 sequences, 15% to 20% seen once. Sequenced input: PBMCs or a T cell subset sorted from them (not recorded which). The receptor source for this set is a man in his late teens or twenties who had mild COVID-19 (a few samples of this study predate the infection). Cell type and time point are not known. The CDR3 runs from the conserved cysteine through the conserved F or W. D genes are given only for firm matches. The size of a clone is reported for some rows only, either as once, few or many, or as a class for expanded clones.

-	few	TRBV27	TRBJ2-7	CASSFLGRLPEQYF	TGTGCCAGCAGTTTTCTGGGACGGCTCCCAGAGCAGTACTTC
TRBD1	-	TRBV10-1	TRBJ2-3	CASSRGQGVADTQYF	TGCGCCAGCAGTCGAGGACAGGGGGTCGCAGATACGCAGTATTTT
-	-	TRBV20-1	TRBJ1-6	CSARDGDGPYNSPLHF	TGCAGTGCTAGAGATGGGGACGGGCCCTATAATTCACCCCTCCACTTT
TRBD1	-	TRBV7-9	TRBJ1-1	CASSEGQGMNTEAFF	TGTGCCAGCAGCGAGGGACAGGGAATGAACACTGAAGCTTTCTTT
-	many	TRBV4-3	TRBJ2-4	CASSPPGGRYRPIAKNIQYF	TGCGCCAGCAGCCCCCCCGGGGGTCGATACCGTCCTATAGCCAAAAACATTCAGTACTTC
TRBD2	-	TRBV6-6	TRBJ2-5	CASSTRRGLASPETQYF	TGTGCCAGCAGTACCAGGAGGGGACTAGCGAGTCCTGAGACCCAGTACTTC
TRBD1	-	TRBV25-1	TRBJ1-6	CASSDPGQGHSPLHF	TGTGCCAGCAGTGACCCGGGACAGGGTCATTCACCCCTCCACTTT
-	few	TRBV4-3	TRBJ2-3	CASSQERAIAGSTDTQYF	TGCGCCAGCAGCCAAGAGCGGGCTATCGCGGGGTCAACAGATACGCAGTATTTT
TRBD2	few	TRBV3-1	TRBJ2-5	CASSQDRLLAGRETQYF	TGTGCCAGCAGCCAAGATAGGTTACTAGCGGGGCGGGAGACCCAGTACTTC
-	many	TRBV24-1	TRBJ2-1	CATSDLMGYEQFF	TGTGCCACCAGTGATTTGATGGGCTATGAGCAGTTCTTC
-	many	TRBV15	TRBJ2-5	CATSRGTFGETQYF	TGTGCCACCAGCAGAGGCACTTTCGGGGAGACCCAGTACTTC
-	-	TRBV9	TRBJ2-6	CASSVVSGANVLTF	TGTGCCAGCAGCGTCGTATCTGGGGCCAACGTCCTGACTTTC
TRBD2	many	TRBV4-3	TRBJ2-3	CASSQSSGVADTQYF	TGCGCCAGCAGCCAATCGAGCGGGGTCGCAGATACGCAGTATTTT
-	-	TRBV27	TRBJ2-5	CASSLPISNRSGKTQYF	TGTGCCAGCAGTTTACCTATATCCAACCGTTCCGGAAAGACCCAGTACTTC
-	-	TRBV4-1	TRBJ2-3	CASSPSAGGPDTQYF	TGCGCCAGCAGCCCCTCTGCCGGGGGGCCCGATACGCAGTATTTT
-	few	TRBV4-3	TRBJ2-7	CASSQDVVRSLYF	TGCGCCAGCAGCCAAGACGTAGTGAGGTCCTTGTACTTC
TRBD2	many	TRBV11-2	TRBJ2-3	CASSTPGRSPNLAGVPDTQYF	TGTGCCAGCAGCACCCCGGGCCGGAGTCCAAATCTAGCGGGGGTCCCAGATACGCAGTATTTT
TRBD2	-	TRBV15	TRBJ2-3	CATSRRAGGTDTQYF	TGTGCCACCAGCAGGAGGGCGGGGGGGACAGATACGCAGTATTTT
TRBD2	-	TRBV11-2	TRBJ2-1	CASSSSGGAMKEQFF	TGTGCCAGCAGTTCTAGCGGGGGGGCCATGAAAGAGCAGTTCTTC
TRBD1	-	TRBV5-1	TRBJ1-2	CASSLPGTGYGYTF	TGCGCCAGCAGCTTACCCGGGACAGGCTATGGCTACACCTTC
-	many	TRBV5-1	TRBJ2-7	CASSSQGVEQYF	TGCGCCAGCAGCTCACAGGGTGTCGAGCAGTACTTC
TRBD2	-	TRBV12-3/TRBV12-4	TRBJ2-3	CASNIGTSGDTDTQYF	TGTGCCAGCAACATCGGGACTAGCGGGGACACAGATACGCAGTATTTT
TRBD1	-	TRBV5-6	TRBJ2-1	CASSYAGQGYNEQFF	TGTGCCAGCAGCTACGCTGGACAGGGGTACAATGAGCAGTTCTTC
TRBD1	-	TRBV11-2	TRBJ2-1	CASSRDDREYNEQFF	TGTGCCAGCAGCCGAGACGACAGGGAGTACAATGAGCAGTTCTTC
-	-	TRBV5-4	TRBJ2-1	CASSHLSGTTLNEQFF	TGTGCCAGCAGCCATCTAAGTGGGACAACACTCAATGAGCAGTTCTTC
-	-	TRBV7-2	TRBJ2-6	CASSFATGAGANVLTF	TGTGCCAGCAGCTTCGCAACGGGTGCGGGGGCCAACGTCCTGACTTTC
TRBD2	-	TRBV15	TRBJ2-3	CATSRVSVGGGRMDTQYF	TGTGCCACCAGCAGAGTCAGTGTTGGCGGGGGGAGAATGGATACGCAGTATTTT
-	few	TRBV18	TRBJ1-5	CASSAARGPQHF	TGTGCCAGCTCCGCCGCCCGAGGGCCCCAGCATTTT
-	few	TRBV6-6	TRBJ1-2	CASSREGRGVSGYTF	TGTGCCAGCAGTCGTGAGGGGCGAGGTGTTAGTGGCTACACCTTC
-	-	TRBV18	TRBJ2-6	CASSPGVSGANVLTF	TGTGCCAGCTCACCGGGGGTTTCTGGGGCCAACGTCCTGACTTTC
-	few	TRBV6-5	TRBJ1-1	CASRPGPNTEAFF	TGTGCCAGCAGACCGGGGCCGAACACTGAAGCTTTCTTT
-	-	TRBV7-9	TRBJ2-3	CASSPLGTKDTDTQYF	TGTGCCAGCAGCCCCCTGGGGACAAAGGACACAGATACGCAGTATTTT
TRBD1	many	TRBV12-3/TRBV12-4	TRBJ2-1	CASSFMDRVNEQFF	TGTGCCAGCAGTTTTATGGACAGGGTCAATGAGCAGTTCTTC
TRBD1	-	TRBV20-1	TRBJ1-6	CSAREREPGQARSPLHF	TGCAGTGCTAGAGAGCGAGAGCCGGGACAGGCTCGGTCACCCCTCCACTTT
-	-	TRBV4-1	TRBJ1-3	CASSPLWAGSGNTIYF	TGCGCCAGCAGCCCCCTCTGGGCAGGCTCTGGAAACACCATATATTTT
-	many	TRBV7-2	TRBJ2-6	CASTPQSASGANVLTF	TGTGCCAGCACCCCGCAGTCGGCCTCTGGGGCCAACGTCCTGACTTTC
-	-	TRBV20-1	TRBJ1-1	CSASLPSRDTEAFF	TGCAGTGCTAGTCTCCCCTCGAGGGACACTGAAGCTTTCTTT